This T cell receptor (beta chain) was found in a study of OX40 agonist ivuxolimab in advanced cancers. CDR3 length: 17 amino acids. V gave up 4 bases and J gave up 0 bases; unmatched junction bases: 6. Looked up from germline, CDR1 is SGHNT and CDR2 is YYREEE (reference sequence). TCRdb keeps only in-frame clones here, not all; method: immunoSEQ multiplex PCR. The data hold tens of thousands of clones, with 84% observed a single time. The chain joins TRBV5-4 to TRBJ2-3, with 12 bases identical to TRBD2. The sequenced sample was CD4+ or CD8+ T cells sorted from blood, obtained in a trial of the OX40 agonist ivuxolimab. This sequence originates from an adult with an advanced solid tumor such as melanoma, head and neck, liver or kidney cancer. In DNA form, the CDR3 reads TGTGCCAGCAGCAAACTCGGGACTAGCGGGAGCACAGATACGCAGTATTTT. Translated: CASSKLGTSGSTDTQYF.